This T cell receptor beta chain is from a study of low-dose radiotherapy and immunotherapy resistance in tumors. As to time point: before trial treatment. Enrollment required an advanced solid tumor negative for tumor-infiltrating lymphocytes. This clonotype was seen a handful of times. TRAV and TRBV primers primed cDNA for both TCRalpha and TCRbeta. Amplification of TCRs used a constant-region primer and V-primer adapter for about 18 PCR cycles. Using its own MiXCR run on the reads, TCRdb lists one record per CDR3 protein. This table holds some 39,000 distinct CDR3 sequences, about a third found once. The sample in question was PBMCs, obtained before treatment. The sequence was obtained from a male donor with gallbladder cancer.

The DNA for the CDR3 is TGCGCCAGCAGCTTAGGACAGGCATACAATGAGCAGTTCTTC. Its protein product is CASSLGQAYNEQFF. V usage is TRBV5-1 and J usage is TRBJ2-1; 7 bases match TRBD1. CDR1 is SGHRS, CDR2 YFSETQ, per germline. The CDR3 is 14 residues long. V dropped 2 bases and J dropped 4; count of bases not matched to a gene: 3.